The clone carrying this TCR beta chain was seen only a few times. The source of the sample is a study of blood T cell repertoires in COVID-19. The wider study: Acute and convalescent COVID-19 samples came from the United States, Italy and Spain. Sources were T cells, B-cell-depleted T cells, or PBMCs; the material itself was cDNA or gDNA.

The junction had 7 bases not matched to a gene; V was cut back by 5 bases and J by 3 bases. This CDR3 is built from 15 residues. Germline-derived CDR1 and CDR2 are SGHAT and FQNNGV. In the source study's methods: Using reference gene primer amplification, nucleated cell counts were estimated. TCRdb's table, derived via immunoSEQ multiplex PCR, lists solely in-frame clones and lacks some. V, J and clone size derive from that table, while D and trimming were established from the DNA sequence. The sample has about 74,000 clones; about 90% are singletons. The specimen sequenced was peripheral blood. The chain recombines TRBV11-2 with TRBJ1-1, with 9 bases lining up with TRBD1. This TCR was sampled from an elderly woman with active or convalescent COVID-19. Here the CDR3 reads CASSENRGQDTEAFF. Written as DNA, the CDR3 is TGTGCCAGCAGCGAAAACAGGGGGCAGGACACTGAAGCTTTCTTT.